This is a list of T cell receptor beta chains from one sample in a study. TCRdb reanalysed the 5' RACE reads using MiXCR and keeps one entry per CDR3 protein. The sample consists of over 25,000 distinct CDR3 sequences, 25% to 30% of them appearing once. The specimen sequenced was tumor-infiltrating Tregs sorted from the breast tumor. These receptors all come from a female donor with breast cancer. Both conserved end residues are trimmed from each CDR3. The order of the fields is D gene, V gene, CDR3 protein. The D gene is left open where the match is weak.

-	TRBV3-1	ASSWSEKLF
-	TRBV5-1	ASSSSGESYNEQF
-	TRBV11-2	ASSLDPTDTQY
-	TRBV7-2	ASSSRFWY
TRBD2	TRBV7-3	ASSLTGLAGGNEQF
-	TRBV6-1	ASASKGGYNEQF
TRBD1	TRBV29-1	SAEGTGWYEQF
-	TRBV6-5	ASSPIPGFWNTEAF
TRBD2	TRBV5-1	ASCSGVSGNTDTQY
-	TRBV5-1	ASSPRGSGNTIY
-	TRBV10-2	AGSDLTNQPQH
TRBD2	TRBV7-2	ASSLGEGRIGSYEQY
TRBD1	TRBV6-5	ASSYSTGGYYNSPLH
TRBD1	TRBV6-5	ASGTTGYEQH
-	TRBV6-1	ASSESRTLFGYT
TRBD1	TRBV6-5	ASSYQGANGYT
-	TRBV30	AWSGGDRAYEQY
TRBD2	TRBV20-1	SASPILLAGNNEQF
TRBD2	TRBV5-1	ASSLGSGRGTYNEQF
TRBD2	TRBV2	ASIPLVAGGRSEQF
TRBD2	TRBV5-1	ASSLAFTSGRHNEQF
TRBD2	TRBV11-2	ASSPLNRPQSGRALYEQY
-	TRBV30	AWVLSSYNEQF
-	TRBV20-1	SARDLRGPSNQPQH
-	TRBV11-3	ASSLGRYNEQF
-	TRBV6-5	ASGTLHEQF
-	TRBV25-1	ASSGTASGKATDTQY
-	TRBV29-1	SVVLGGIEQY
TRBD1	TRBV6-6	ASSYGQGVSNQPQH
TRBD2	TRBV4-1	ASSRGLAGYTGELF
-	TRBV25-1	ASSLPMGVGEKLL
-	TRBV7-8	ASSLRDYGYT
TRBD1	TRBV5-1	ASRYPRDSGELF
-	TRBV7-9	ASGEGAGANVLT
-	TRBV7-8	ASSLLGGFHSGANVLT
-	TRBV20-1	SARPWNTEAF
-	TRBV4-2	ASSQDGLSGANVLT
-	TRBV20-1	SAEGDLGTQETQY
-	TRBV12-3/TRBV12-4	ASSFSGIYNEQF
TRBD2	TRBV5-1	ASSLTSGSSYNEQF
-	TRBV6-5	ASSYSGSRSYEQY
-	TRBV18	ASSPGHEQY